Described below is a single T cell receptor beta chain sequence and its context. Researchers took RNA transcripts and amplified the TCR beta CDR3 regions from them. First-round RT-PCR with HTBI primers amplified the TCR CDR3 region. Via MiXCR, TCRdb re-called the multiplex PCR reads, giving one row per CDR3 protein. The sample records about 720,000 distinct CDR3 sequences, 16% being singletons. Trimming pared 6 bases from V and 0 bases from J, leaving 9 bases between. Germline V gene data show CDR1 as SNHLY and CDR2 as FYNNEI. The CDR3 loop spans 14 amino acids. This specimen belongs to a study of T cells in Graves' hyperthyroidism and ophthalmopathy. Each diagnosis was grounded in clinical symptoms, serum thyroxine and TRAb, thyroid ultrasound, and orbital computed tomography.

This sequence originates from a man aged 18 to 30 with Graves' hyperthyroidism. The chain links TRBV2 to TRBJ2-4; D unresolved. The sample taken for sequencing was blood. The CDR3 is CASRPREAKNIQYF. The DNA for the CDR3 is TGTGCCAGCAGGCCAAGGGAAGCCAAAAACATTCAGTACTTC.